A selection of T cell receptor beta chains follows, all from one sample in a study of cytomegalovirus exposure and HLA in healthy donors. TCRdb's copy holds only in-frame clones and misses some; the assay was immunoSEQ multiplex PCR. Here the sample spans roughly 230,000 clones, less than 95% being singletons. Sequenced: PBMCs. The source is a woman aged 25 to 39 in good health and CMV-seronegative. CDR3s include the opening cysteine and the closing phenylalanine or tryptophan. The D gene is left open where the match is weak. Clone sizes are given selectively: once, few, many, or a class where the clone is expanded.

TGCGCCAGCAGTGAACCAGCTAGCGAGATCTCCTACGAGCAGTACTTC CASSEPASEISYEQYF - - TRBJ2-7 TRBV10-1
TGTGCCAGCAGCCCATTATGGGGGGGGACCGGGGAGCTGTTTTTT CASSPLWGGTGELFF - TRBD2 TRBJ2-2 TRBV11-3
TGTGCCAGCAGCTTAAAACCCTCGGGCCGATACCAGGGGGAGCTGTTTTTT CASSLKPSGRYQGELFF - - TRBJ2-2 TRBV7-3
TGCGCCAGCAGCTTACGACAGCCCTCCTACGAGCAGTACTTC CASSLRQPSYEQYF - - TRBJ2-7 TRBV5-1
TGCAGTGCTGGGTTCGATACGCAGTATTTT CSAGFDTQYF few - TRBJ2-3 TRBV20-1
TGTGCCAGCAGCTTAGGGGGACTAGCGGGGTACAATGAGCAGTTCTTC CASSLGGLAGYNEQFF - TRBD2 TRBJ2-1 TRBV11-3
TGTGCCATATTAAAACAGAACACCGGGGAGCTGTTTTTT CAILKQNTGELFF - - TRBJ2-2 TRBV2
TGTGCCAGCAGCTTAGCGGGATGGGACAGGGGGCACAATGAGCAGTTCTTC CASSLAGWDRGHNEQFF - TRBD1 TRBJ2-1 TRBV7-9
TGTGCCAGCAGCTTACCAGGGACTAATGAGCAGTTCTTC CASSLPGTNEQFF - - TRBJ2-1 TRBV7-3
TGTGCCAGCAGTTACATAATCAACACTGAAGCTTTCTTT CASSYIINTEAFF once - TRBJ1-1 TRBV6-5
TGCAGCGTTGTTCACTTCACTAGCACACTAACCTACGAGCAGTACTTC CSVVHFTSTLTYEQYF - - TRBJ2-7 TRBV29-1
TGTGCCAGCAGCTTAGGACTTGGGGAGGCCTACGAGCAGTACTTC CASSLGLGEAYEQYF few - TRBJ2-7 TRBV7-9
TGTGCCAGCAGCTTAGCTAGCGCCGCCTACAATGAGCAGTTCTTC CASSLASAAYNEQFF - - TRBJ2-1 TRBV11-2
TGTGCCAGCAGATTGACGGAGAACACTGAAGCTTTCTTT CASRLTENTEAFF - - TRBJ1-1 TRBV6-4
TGCGCCAGCAGCCGGGACCTCTCCTACGAGCAGTACTTC CASSRDLSYEQYF - - TRBJ2-7 TRBV5-1
TGCGCCAGCAGCTCCAATGGAGGGAGGGCCAGAGATACGCAGTATTTT CASSSNGGRARDTQYF - TRBD2 TRBJ2-3 TRBV5-1
TGTGCCCCCCATAGGGGACAGGGTTTATCTGGAAACACCATATATTTT CAPHRGQGLSGNTIYF - TRBD1 TRBJ1-3 TRBV5-5
TGTGCCAGCAAAGACACTATATCCTACGAGCAGTACTTC CASKDTISYEQYF - - TRBJ2-7 TRBV27
TGTGCCAGCAGCTCAGGGACAGGGGTTACTGAAGCTTTCTTT CASSSGTGVTEAFF once TRBD1 TRBJ1-1 TRBV7-9
TGTGCCAGCAGCTCGGGACAGGGCACTAATGAAAAACTGTTTTTT CASSSGQGTNEKLFF - TRBD1 TRBJ1-4 TRBV7-2
TGTGCCAGTACCCCCCGGGACAGCCTTCTTAACACCGGGGAGCTGTTTTTT CASTPRDSLLNTGELFF - TRBD1 TRBJ2-2 TRBV19
TGTGCCAGCAGCTTACCCCCGACAGGGTTCACTGAAGCTTTCTTT CASSLPPTGFTEAFF - TRBD1 TRBJ1-1 TRBV13